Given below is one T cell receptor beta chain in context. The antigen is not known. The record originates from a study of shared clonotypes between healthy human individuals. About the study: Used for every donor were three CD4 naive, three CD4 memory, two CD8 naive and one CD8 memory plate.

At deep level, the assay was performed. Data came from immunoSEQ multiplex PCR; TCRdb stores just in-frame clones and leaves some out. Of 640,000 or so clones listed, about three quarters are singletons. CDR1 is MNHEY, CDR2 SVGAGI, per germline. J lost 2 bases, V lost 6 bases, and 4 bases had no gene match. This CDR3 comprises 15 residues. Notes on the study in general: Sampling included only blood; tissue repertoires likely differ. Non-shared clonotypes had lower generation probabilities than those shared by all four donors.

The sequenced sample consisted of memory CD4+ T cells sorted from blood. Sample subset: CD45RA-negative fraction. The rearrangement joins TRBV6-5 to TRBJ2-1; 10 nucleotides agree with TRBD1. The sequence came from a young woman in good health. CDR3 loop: CASSPGTGAYNEQFF. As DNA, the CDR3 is TGTGCCAGCAGCCCAGGGACAGGGGCCTACAATGAGCAGTTCTTC.